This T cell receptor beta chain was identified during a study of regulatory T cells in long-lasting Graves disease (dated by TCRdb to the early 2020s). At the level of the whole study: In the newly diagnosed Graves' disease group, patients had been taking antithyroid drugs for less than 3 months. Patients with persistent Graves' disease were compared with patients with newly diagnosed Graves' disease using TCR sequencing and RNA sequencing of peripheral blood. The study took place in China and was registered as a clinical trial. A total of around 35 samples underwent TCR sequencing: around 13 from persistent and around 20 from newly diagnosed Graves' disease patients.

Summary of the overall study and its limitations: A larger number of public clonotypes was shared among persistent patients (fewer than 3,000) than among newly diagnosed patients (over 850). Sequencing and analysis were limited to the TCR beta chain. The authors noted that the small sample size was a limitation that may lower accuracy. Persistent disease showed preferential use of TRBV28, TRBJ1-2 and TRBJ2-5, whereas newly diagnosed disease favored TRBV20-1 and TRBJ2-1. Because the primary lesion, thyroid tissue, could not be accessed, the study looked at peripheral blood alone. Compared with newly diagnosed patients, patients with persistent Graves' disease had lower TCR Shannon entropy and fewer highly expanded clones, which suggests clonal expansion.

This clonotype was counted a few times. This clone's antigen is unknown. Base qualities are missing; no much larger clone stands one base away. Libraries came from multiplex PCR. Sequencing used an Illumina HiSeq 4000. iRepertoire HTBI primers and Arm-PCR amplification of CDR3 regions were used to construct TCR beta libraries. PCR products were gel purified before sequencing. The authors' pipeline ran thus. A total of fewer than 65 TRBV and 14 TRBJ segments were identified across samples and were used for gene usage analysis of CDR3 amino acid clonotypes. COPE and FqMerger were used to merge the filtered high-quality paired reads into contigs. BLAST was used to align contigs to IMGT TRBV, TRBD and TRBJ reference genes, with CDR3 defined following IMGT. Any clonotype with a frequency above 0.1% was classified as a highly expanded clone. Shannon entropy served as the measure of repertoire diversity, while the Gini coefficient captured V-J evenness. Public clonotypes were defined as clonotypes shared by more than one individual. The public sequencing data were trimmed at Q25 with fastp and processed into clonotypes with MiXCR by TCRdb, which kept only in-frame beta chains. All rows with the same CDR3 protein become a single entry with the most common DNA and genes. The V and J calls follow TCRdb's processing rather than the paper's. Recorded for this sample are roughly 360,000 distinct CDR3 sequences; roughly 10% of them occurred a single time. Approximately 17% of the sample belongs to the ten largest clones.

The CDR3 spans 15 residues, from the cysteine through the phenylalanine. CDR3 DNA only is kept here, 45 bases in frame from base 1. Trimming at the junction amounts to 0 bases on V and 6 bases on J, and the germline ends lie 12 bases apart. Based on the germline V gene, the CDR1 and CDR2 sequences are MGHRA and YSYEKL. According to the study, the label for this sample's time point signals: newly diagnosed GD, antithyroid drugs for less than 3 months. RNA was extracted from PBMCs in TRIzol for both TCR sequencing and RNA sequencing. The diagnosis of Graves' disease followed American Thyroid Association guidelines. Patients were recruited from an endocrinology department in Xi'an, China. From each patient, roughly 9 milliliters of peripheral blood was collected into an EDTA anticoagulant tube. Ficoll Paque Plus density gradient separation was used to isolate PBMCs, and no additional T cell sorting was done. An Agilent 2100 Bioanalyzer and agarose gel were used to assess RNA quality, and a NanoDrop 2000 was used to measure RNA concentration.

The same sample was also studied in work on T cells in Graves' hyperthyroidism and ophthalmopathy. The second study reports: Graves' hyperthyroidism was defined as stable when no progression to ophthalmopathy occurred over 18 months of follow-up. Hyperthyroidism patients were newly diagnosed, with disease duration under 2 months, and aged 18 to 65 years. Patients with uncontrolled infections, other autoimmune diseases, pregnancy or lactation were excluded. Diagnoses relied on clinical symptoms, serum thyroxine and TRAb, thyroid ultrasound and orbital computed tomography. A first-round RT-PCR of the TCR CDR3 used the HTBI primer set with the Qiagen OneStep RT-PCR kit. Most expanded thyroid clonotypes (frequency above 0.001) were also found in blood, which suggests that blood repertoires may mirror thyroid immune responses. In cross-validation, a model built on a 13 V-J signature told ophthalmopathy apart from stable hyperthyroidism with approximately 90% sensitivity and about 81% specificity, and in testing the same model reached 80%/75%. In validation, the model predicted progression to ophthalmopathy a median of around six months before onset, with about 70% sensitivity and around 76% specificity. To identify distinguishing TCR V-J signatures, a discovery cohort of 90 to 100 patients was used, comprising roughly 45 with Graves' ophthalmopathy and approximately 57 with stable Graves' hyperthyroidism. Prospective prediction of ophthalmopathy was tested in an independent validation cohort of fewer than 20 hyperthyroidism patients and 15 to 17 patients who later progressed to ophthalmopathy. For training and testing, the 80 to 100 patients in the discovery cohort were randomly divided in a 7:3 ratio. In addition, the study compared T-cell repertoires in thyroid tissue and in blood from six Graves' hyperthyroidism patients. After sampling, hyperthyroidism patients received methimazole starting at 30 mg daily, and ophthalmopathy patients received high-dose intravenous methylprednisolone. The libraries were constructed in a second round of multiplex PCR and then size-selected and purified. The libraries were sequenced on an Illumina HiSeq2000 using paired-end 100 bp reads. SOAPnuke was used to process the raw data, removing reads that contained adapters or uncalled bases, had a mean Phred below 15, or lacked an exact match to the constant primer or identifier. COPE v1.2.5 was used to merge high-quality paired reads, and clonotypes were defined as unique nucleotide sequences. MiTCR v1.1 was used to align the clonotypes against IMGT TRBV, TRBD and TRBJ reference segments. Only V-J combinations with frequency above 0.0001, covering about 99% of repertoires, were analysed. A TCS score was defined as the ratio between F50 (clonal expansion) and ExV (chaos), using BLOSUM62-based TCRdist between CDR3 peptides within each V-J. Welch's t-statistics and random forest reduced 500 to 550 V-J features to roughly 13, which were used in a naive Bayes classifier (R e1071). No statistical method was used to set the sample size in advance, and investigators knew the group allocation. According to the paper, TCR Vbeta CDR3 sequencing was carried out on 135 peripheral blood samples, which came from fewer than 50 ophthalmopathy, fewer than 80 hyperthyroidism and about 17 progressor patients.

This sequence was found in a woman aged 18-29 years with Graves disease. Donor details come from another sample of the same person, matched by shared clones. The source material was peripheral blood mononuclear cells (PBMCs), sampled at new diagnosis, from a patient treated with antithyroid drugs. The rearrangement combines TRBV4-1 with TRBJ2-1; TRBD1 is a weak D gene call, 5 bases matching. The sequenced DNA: TGCGCCAGCAGCCAAGATAGGGGTTGGGGCAATGAGCAGTTCTTC. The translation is CASSQDRGWGNEQFF.